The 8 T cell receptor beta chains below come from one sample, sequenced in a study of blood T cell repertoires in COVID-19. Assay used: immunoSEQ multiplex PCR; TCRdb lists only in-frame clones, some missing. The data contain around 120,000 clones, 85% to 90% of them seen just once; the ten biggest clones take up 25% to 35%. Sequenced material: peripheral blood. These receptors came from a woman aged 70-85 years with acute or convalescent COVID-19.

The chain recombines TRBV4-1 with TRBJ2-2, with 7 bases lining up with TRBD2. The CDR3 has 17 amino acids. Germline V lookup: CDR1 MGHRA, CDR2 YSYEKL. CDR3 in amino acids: CATRKRGGAGDTGELFF. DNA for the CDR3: TGCGCGACCAGGAAACGCGGGGGAGCGGGTGACACCGGGGAGCTGTTTTTT.

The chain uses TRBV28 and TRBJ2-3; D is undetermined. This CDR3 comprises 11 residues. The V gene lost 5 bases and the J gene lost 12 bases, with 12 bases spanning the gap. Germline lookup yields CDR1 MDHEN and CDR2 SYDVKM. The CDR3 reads CASSLSFPQYF. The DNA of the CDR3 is TGTGCCAGCAGTCTCTCGTTCCCCCAGTATTTT. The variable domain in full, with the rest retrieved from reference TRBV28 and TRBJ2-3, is DVKVTQSSRYLVKRTGEKVFLECVQDMDHENMFWYRQDPGLGLRLIYFSYDVKMKEKGDIPEGYSVSREKKERFSLILESASTNQTSMYLCASSLSFPQYFGPGTRLTVL.

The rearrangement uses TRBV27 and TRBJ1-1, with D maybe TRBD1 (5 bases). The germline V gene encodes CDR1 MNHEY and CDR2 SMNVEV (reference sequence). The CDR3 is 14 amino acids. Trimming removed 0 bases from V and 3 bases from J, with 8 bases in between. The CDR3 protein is CASSLSGGDTEAFF. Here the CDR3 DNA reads TGTGCCAGCAGTTTATCGGGAGGGGACACTGAAGCTTTCTTT.

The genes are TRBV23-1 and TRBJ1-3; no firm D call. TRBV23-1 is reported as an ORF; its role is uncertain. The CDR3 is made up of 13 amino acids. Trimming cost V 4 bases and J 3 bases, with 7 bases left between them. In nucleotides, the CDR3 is TGCGCCAGCAGTCTCTTATATGGAAACACCATATATTTT. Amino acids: CASSLLYGNTIYF.

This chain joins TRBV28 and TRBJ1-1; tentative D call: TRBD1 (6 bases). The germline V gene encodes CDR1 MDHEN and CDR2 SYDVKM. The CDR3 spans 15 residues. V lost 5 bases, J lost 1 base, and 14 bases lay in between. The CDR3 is CASSRTGHENTEAFF. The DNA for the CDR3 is TGTGCCAGCAGTCGAACGGGACACGAGAACACTGAAGCTTTCTTT.

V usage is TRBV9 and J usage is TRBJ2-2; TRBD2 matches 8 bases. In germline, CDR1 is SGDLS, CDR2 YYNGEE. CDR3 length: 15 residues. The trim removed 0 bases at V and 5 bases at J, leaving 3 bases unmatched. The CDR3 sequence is CASSVAGGRTGELFF. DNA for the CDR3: TGTGCCAGCAGCGTAGCGGGGGGGCGAACCGGGGAGCTGTTTTTT.

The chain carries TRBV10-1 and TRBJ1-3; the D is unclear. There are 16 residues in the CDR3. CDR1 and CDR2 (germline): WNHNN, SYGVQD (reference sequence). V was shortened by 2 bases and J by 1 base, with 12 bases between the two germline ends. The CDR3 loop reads CASSEGGIGSGNTIYF. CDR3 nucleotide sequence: TGCGCCAGCAGTGAGGGAGGGATTGGATCTGGAAACACCATATATTTT.

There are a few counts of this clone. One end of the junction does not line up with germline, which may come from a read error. Here the CDR3 reads CASSSGGGILDF. CDR3 sequence (DNA): TGTGCCAGCAGTTCGGGGGGCGGGATCTTGGACTTC. This chain joins TRBV6-5 and TRBJ2-7, with a possible D match to TRBD2 (7 bases). The CDR3 is 12 residues long. From germline, CDR1 is MNHEY and CDR2 SVGAGI.